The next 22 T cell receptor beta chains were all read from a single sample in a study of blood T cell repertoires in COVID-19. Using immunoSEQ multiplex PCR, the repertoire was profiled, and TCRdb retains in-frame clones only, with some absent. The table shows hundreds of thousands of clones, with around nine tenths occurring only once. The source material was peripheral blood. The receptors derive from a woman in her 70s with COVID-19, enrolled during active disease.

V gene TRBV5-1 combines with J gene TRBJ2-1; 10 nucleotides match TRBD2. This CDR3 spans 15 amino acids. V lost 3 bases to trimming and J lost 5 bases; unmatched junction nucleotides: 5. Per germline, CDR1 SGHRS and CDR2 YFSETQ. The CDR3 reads CASSSRTSGDNEQFF. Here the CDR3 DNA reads TGCGCCAGCAGCTCCCGGACTAGCGGAGACAATGAGCAGTTCTTC.

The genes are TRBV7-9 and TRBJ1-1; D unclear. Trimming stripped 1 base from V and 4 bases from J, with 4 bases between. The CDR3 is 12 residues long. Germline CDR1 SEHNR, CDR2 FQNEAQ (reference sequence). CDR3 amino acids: CASSLGATEAFF. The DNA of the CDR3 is TGTGCCAGCAGCTTAGGGGCCACTGAAGCTTTCTTT.

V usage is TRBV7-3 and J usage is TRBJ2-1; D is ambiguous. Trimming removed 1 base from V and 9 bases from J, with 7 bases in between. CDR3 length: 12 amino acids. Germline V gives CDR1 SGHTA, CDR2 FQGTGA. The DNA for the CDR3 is TGTGCCAGCAGCTTAAATCTTGTTGAGCAGTTCTTC. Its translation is CASSLNLVEQFF.

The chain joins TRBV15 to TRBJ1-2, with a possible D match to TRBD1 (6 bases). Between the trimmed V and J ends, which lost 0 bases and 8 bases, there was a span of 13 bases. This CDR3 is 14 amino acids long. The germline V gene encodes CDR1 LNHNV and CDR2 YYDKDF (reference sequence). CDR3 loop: CATSRDGQGRGYTF. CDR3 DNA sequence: TGTGCCACCAGCAGAGATGGCCAGGGGAGAGGCTACACCTTC.

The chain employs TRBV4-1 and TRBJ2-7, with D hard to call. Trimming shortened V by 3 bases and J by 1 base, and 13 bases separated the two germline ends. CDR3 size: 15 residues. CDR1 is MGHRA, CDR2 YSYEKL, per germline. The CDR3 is CASSQAAFSSYEQYF. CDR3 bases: TGCGCCAGCAGCCAGGCGGCTTTCAGTTCCTACGAGCAGTACTTC.

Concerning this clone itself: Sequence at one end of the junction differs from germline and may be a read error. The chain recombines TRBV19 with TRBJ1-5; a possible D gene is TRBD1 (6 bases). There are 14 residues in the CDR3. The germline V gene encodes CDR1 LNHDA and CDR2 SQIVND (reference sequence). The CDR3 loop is CASSITGKGQPQHF. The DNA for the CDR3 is TGTGCCAGTAGTATAACAGGGAAAGGCCAGCCCCAACATTTT.

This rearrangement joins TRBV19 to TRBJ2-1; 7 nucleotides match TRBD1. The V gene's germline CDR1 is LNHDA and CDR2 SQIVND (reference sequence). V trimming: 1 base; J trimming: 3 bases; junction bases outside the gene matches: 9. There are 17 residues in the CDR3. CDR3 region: CASSIVLEGGLYNEQFF. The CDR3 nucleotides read TGTGCCAGTAGTATAGTTTTAGAAGGGGGCCTCTACAATGAGCAGTTCTTC.

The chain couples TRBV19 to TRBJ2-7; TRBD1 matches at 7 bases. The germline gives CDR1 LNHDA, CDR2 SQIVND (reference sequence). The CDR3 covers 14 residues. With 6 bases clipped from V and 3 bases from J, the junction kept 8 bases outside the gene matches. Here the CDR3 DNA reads TGTGCCAGTAGCACACCCGGGACAGTCTACGAGCAGTACTTC. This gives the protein CASSTPGTVYEQYF.

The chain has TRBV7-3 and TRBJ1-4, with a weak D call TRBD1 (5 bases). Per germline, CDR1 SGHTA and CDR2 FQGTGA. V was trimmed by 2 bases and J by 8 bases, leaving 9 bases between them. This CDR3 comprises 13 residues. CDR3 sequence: CASSLPGGEKLFF. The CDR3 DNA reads TGTGCCAGCAGCTTACCCGGGGGGGAAAAACTGTTTTTT.

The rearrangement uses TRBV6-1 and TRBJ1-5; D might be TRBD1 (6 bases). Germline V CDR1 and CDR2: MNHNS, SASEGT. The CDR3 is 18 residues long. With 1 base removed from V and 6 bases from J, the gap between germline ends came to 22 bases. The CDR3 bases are TGTGCCAGCAGTGAAGTTCCAGGACAGAGAAGATACACTCAGCCCCAGCATTTT. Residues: CASSEVPGQRRYTQPQHF.

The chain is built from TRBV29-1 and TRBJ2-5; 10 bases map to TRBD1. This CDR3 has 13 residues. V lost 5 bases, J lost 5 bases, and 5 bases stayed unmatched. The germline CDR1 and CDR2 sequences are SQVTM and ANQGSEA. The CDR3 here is CSVSDRGLETQYF. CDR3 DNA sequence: TGCAGCGTTTCAGACAGGGGGCTTGAGACCCAGTACTTC.

The CDR3 sequence: CAWNRQGYEQYF. The DNA for the CDR3 is TGTGCCTGGAATAGACAGGGCTACGAGCAGTACTTC. The chain is built from TRBV30 and TRBJ2-7; 7 nucleotides line up with TRBD1. V shed 4 bases, J shed 3 bases, and the junction held 3 bases outside the gene matches. The CDR3 length is 12 residues. From germline, CDR1 is GTSNPN and CDR2 SVGIG (reference sequence).

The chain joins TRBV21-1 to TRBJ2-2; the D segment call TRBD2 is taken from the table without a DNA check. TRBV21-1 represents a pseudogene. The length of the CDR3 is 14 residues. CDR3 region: CASSKERSTGELFF. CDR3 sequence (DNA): TGTGCCAGCAGCAAAGAGAGGAGCACCGGGGAGCTGTTTTTT.

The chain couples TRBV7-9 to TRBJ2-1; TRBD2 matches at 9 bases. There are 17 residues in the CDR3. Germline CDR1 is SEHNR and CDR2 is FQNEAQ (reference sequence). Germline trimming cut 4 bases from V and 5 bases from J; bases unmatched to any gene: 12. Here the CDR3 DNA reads TGTGCCAGCAGCTCTTACGAGCGGACTAGCGACAACAATGAGCAGTTCTTC. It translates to CASSSYERTSDNNEQFF.

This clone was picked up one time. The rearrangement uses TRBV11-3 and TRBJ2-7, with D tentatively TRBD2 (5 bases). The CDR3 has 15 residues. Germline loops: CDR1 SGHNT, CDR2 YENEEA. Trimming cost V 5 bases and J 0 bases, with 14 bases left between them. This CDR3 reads CASSTRTGSSYEQYF. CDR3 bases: TGTGCCAGCAGCACCCGGACTGGGAGCTCCTACGAGCAGTACTTC.

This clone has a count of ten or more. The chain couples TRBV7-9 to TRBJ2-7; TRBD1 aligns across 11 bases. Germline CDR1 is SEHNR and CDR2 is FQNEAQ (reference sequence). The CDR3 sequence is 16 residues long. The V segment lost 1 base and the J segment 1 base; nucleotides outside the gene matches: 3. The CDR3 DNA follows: TGTGCCAGCAGCTTAGGTGGGACAGGGGGATCCTACGAGCAGTACTTC. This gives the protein CASSLGGTGGSYEQYF.

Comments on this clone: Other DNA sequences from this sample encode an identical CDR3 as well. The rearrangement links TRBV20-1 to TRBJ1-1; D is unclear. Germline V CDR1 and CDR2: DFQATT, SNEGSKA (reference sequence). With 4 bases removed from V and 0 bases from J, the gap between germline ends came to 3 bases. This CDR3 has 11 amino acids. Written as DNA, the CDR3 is TGCAGTGCTACTATGAACACTGAAGCTTTCTTT. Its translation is CSATMNTEAFF.

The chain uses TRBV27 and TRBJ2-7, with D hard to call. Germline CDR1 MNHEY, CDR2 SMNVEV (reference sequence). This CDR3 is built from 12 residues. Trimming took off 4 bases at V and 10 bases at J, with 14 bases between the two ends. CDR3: CASSSDRSRQYF. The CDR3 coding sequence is TGTGCCAGCAGTTCAGATCGGAGTCGACAGTACTTC.

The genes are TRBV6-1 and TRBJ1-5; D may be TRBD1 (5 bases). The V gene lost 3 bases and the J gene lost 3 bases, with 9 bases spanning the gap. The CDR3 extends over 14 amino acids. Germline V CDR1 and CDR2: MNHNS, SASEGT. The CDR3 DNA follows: TGTGCCAGCAGTGACGGGGGGACCAATCAGCCCCAGCATTTT. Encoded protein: CASSDGGTNQPQHF.

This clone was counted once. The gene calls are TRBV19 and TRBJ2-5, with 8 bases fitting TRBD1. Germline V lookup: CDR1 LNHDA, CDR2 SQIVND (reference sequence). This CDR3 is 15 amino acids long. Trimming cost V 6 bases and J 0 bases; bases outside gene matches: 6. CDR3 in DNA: TGTGCCAGTAGGACAGGGGCAACTTACCAAGAGACCCAGTACTTC. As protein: CASRTGATYQETQYF.

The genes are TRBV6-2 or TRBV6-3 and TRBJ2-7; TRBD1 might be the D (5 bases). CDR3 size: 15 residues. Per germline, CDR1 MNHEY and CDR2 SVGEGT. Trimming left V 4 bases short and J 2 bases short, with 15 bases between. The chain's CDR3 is CASSSQGTSPYEQYF. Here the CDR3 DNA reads TGTGCCAGCAGTTCTCAGGGTACCAGTCCCTACGAGCAGTACTTC.

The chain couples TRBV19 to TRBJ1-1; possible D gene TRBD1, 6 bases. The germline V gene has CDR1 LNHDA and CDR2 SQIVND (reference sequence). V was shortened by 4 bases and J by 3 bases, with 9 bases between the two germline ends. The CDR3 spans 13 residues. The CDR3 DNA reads TGTGCCAGTAGTACCTCAGGGGACACTGAAGCTTTCTTT. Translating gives CASSTSGDTEAFF.